The T cell receptor (beta chain) described here comes from a study of shared clonotypes between healthy human individuals. Study-wide context: Three CD4 naive, three CD4 memory, two CD8 naive and one CD8 memory plate were used per donor.

The method was immunoSEQ multiplex PCR; TCRdb's version includes in-frame clones alone and lacks a portion of them. The data hold 1.5 million to 2.5 million clones, with less than 95% observed a single time. Naivety among CD8 cells was defined by CD45RO negativity and positive CCR7 selection, thereby excluding terminally differentiated effector memory CD45RA+ cells. This TCR came from a man aged 18 to 30 in good health. Material for sequencing was naive CD8+ T cells sorted from blood.

In nucleotides, the CDR3 is TGTGCCAGCACTGCCCTACGAACAGGTTTACTTTATCAGCCCCAGCATTTT. Translated, it gives CASTALRTGLLYQPQHF. The chain combines TRBV2 with TRBJ1-5; TRBD1 is a possible D gene (5 bases). V shed 7 bases and J shed 5 bases, with 24 bases lying between them. The CDR3 consists of 17 residues. Germline V CDR1 and CDR2: SNHLY, FYNNEI.